Below, 7 T cell receptor beta chains from the same sample are listed, as sequenced in a study of cytomegalovirus exposure and HLA in healthy donors. The PCR contained 60 Vbeta and 13 Jbeta primers. Repertoires were generated with immunoSEQ multiplex PCR, while TCRdb's copy carries only in-frame clones and drops some. The sample includes some 180,000 clones, more than 65% seen only once; the top ten take about 3.4%. Sequenced input: PBMCs. Receptors originate from a man in his forties or fifties in good health and CMV-seropositive.

The V call is TRBV4-1, the J call TRBJ2-1; D is unresolved. Trimming pared 1 base from V and 8 bases from J, leaving 9 bases between. This CDR3 spans 13 amino acids. Germline CDR1 and CDR2: MGHRA and YSYEKL. CDR3 sequence: CASSQVEVYEQFF. Here the CDR3 DNA reads TGCGCCAGCAGCCAAGTCGAGGTTTATGAGCAGTTCTTC.

The chain employs TRBV6-5 and TRBJ2-7, with 10 bases fitting TRBD1. Germline-derived CDR1 and CDR2 are MNHEY and SVGAGI. Trimming took 5 bases from V and 6 from J; bases not matched to a gene: 7. The CDR3 runs 14 residues. CDR3 sequence (DNA): TGTGCCAGCAGTCGCCCGGGACAGGGGTCCGAGCAGTACTTC. Translated: CASSRPGQGSEQYF.

The V and J genes are TRBV5-4 and TRBJ2-7, with D unclear. The CDR3 contains 14 residues. Trimming removed 4 bases from V and 4 bases from J, with 15 bases in between. Germline CDR1 and CDR2: SGHNT and YYREEE (reference sequence). CDR3 amino acids: CASSPDQTLYEQYF. CDR3 nucleotides: TGTGCCAGCAGCCCAGATCAAACCCTGTACGAGCAGTACTTC.

Details on this clone: At one end, the junction sequence differs from germline, possibly due to a read error. V usage is TRBV7-9 and J usage is TRBJ2-3; D call uncertain. The CDR3 extends over 15 amino acids. CDR1 is SEHNR, CDR2 FQNEAQ, per germline (reference sequence). The DNA for the CDR3 is TGTTCCAGCAGCTTAGTATGGGCAGACACAGATACGCAGTATTTT. Translated: CSSSLVWADTDTQYF.

The chain is built from TRBV21-1 and TRBJ1-6. TRBV21-1 constitutes a pseudogene. The CDR3 has 11 residues. The CDR3 sequence: CASSRRGFEHF. CDR3 in DNA: TGTGCCAGCAGCAGACGGGGGTTTGAGCACTTT.

The V and J genes are TRBV6-6 and TRBJ2-2; 12 positions agree with TRBD2. The CDR3 runs 16 residues. Germline V CDR1 and CDR2: MNHNY, SVGAGI (reference sequence). Unmatched junction bases numbered 5, after V lost 7 bases and J lost 2 bases. CDR3 nucleotides: TGTGCCAGCAAAAGGACTAGCGGGATAAACACCGGGGAGCTGTTTTTT. Translating gives CASKRTSGINTGELFF.

This clone was detected only a few times. The chain links TRBV21-1 to TRBJ1-5; TRBD1, as called in the table, went unchecked against the DNA. TRBV21-1 is reported as a pseudogene. The CDR3 is made up of 14 amino acids. The CDR3 reads CASTSRGSNQPQHF. The CDR3 region has the DNA TGTGCCAGCACTTCCAGGGGTAGCAATCAGCCCCAGCATTTT.